These T cell receptor beta chains were read from a single sample in a study of identical twins. TCRdb re-called the 5' RACE reads through MiXCR, storing one row per CDR3 protein. Of around 95,000 distinct CDR3 sequences in the sample, about 6% are singletons; the top ten hold less than 15%. Source material: memory T cells sorted from blood. These TCRs come from a woman aged 50 to 60 in good health. Both conserved end residues are part of each CDR3. D genes are given only for firm matches. A row's size may be missing; if present it is once, few, many or a size class.

J gene	clone size	D gene	V gene	CDR3 protein	CDR3 DNA
TRBJ2-3	many	TRBD2	TRBV14	CASSLSTSGRSDTQYF	TGTGCCAGCAGCCTATCGACTAGCGGGAGGTCAGATACGCAGTATTTT
TRBJ2-3	many	NA	TRBV7-2	CASSLDRTDTQYF	TGTGCCAGCAGCTTAGATAGGACAGATACGCAGTATTTT
TRBJ2-3	few	NA	TRBV20-1	CSAMAWGGTDTQYF	TGCAGTGCCATGGCGTGGGGGGGCACAGATACGCAGTATTTT
TRBJ1-1	few	NA	TRBV5-1	CASSLKGRGTEAFF	TGCGCCAGCAGCTTAAAAGGGCGGGGGACTGAAGCTTTCTTT
TRBJ2-5	NA	TRBD2	TRBV5-1	CVSNAGGKETQYF	TGCGTCAGCAATGCGGGAGGGAAAGAGACCCAGTACTTC
TRBJ2-3	many	TRBD2	TRBV20-1	CSARRLAGVADTQYF	TGCAGTGCACGGAGACTAGCGGGAGTAGCAGATACGCAGTATTTT
TRBJ2-3	many	TRBD2	TRBV29-1	CSAANKRETQYF	TGCAGCGCCGCGAATAAGCGGGAGACGCAGTATTTT
TRBJ1-2	many	TRBD1	TRBV13	CASSQGQGYGYTF	TGTGCCAGCAGCCAGGGACAGGGCTATGGCTACACCTTC
TRBJ2-1	many	NA	TRBV7-9	CARTWGGDNEQFF	TGTGCCAGAACCTGGGGCGGGGACAATGAGCAGTTCTTC
TRBJ1-1	NA	NA	TRBV5-1	CASSHASSGYTEAFF	TGCGCCAGCAGCCACGCCTCGTCAGGGTACACTGAAGCTTTCTTT
TRBJ2-1	many	NA	TRBV27	CASSANNEQFF	TGTGCCAGCAGTGCCAACAATGAGCAGTTCTTC
TRBJ2-1	many	NA	TRBV29-1	CSVGNNEQFF	TGCAGCGTAGGAAACAATGAGCAGTTCTTC
TRBJ2-1	few	NA	TRBV20-1	CSARDGPGQFF	TGCAGTGCTAGAGACGGGCCAGGGCAGTTCTTC
TRBJ2-7	many	NA	TRBV3-1	CASSLGHSSYEQYF	TGTGCCAGCAGCCTGGGTCATAGCTCCTACGAGCAGTACTTC
TRBJ2-7	many	NA	TRBV5-1	CASSRETYEQYF	TGCGCCAGCAGCAGGGAAACCTACGAGCAGTACTTC
TRBJ2-4	many	NA	TRBV25-1	CASSDLGINIQYF	TGTGCCAGCAGTGATCTGGGTATAAACATTCAGTACTTC
TRBJ2-1	many	NA	TRBV20-1	CSARGGGVHNEQFF	TGCAGTGCTAGGGGGGGTGGAGTACACAATGAGCAGTTCTTC
TRBJ2-1	NA	NA	TRBV11-1	CASSQSSGGEQFF	TGTGCCAGCAGCCAGAGTAGCGGAGGTGAGCAGTTCTTC
TRBJ2-1	many	TRBD2	TRBV14	CASRSGLAGNEQFF	TGTGCCAGCAGATCGGGGCTAGCGGGAAATGAGCAGTTCTTC
TRBJ2-6	NA	TRBD1	TRBV12-3/TRBV12-4	CASRQQTGYPTGANVLTF	TGTGCCAGCAGACAGCAGACAGGGTACCCTACTGGGGCCAACGTCCTGACTTTC
TRBJ2-5	many	NA	TRBV20-1	CSARAAGHNQETQYF	TGCAGTGCTAGAGCTGCGGGGCACAACCAAGAGACCCAGTACTTC
TRBJ2-1	many	NA	TRBV28	CASSLAGQSYNEQFF	TGTGCCAGCAGTTTAGCGGGACAGTCCTACAATGAGCAGTTCTTC
TRBJ1-1	many	TRBD1	TRBV3-1	CASSQGTGGNTEAFF	TGTGCCAGCAGCCAAGGGACAGGGGGTAACACTGAAGCTTTCTTT
TRBJ1-6	many	TRBD1	TRBV20-1	CSARDGDRDNSPLHF	TGCAGTGCTAGAGATGGGGACAGGGACAATTCACCCCTCCACTTT